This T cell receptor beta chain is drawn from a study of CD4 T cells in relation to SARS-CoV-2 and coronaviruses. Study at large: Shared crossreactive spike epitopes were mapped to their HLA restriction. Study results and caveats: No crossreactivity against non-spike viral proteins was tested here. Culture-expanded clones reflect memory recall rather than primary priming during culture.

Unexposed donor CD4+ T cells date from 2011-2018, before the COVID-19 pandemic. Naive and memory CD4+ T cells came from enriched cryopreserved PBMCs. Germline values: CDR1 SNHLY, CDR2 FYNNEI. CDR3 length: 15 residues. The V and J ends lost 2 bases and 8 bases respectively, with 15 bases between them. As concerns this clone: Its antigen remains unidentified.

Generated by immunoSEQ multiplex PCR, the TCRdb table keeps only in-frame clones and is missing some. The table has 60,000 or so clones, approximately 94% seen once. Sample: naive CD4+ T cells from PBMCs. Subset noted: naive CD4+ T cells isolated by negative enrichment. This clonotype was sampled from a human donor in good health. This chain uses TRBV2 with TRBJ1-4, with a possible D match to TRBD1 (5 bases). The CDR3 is CASSESSRVGEKLFF. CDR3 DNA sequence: TGTGCCAGCAGTGAATCATCCAGGGTGGGAGAAAAACTGTTTTTT. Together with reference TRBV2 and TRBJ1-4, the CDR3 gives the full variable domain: EPEVTQTPSHQVTQMGQEVILRCVPISNHLYFYWYRQILGQKVEFLVSFYNNEISEKSEIFDDQFSVERPDGSNFTLKIRSTKLEDSAMYFCASSESSRVGEKLFFGSGTQLSVL.